The clone carrying this T cell receptor beta chain has a handful of counts. This may arise from a read error, as a much more abundant clone is one base away. This sample stems from a study of CD8+CD57+ T cells in acquired aplastic anemia. About the research overall: Sorted cells (CD4+ and CD8+) yielded DNA amounts that averaged about 3.1 ug.

Using genomic DNA as the template, TCR beta VDJ and CDR3 profiling was carried out. MiXCR, run by TCRdb on the reads, gives a single entry per CDR3 protein. The sample consists of about 470,000 distinct CDR3 sequences, approximately 33% of them appearing once. This CDR3 is 12 amino acids long. Germline CDR1 reads MGHDK; CDR2 reads SYGVNS. Patients chosen for sequencing had CD8+CD57+ cells that had expanded, as shown by flow cytometry. The sequence came from a human donor with aplastic anemia. The sample comprised sorted CD4+, CD8+, or CD8+CD57+ T cells (not recorded which) from PBMCs. This sequence joins TRBV25-1 and TRBJ2-5; a possible D gene is TRBD1 (5 bases). The CDR3 loop reads CASSDRQRLPHF. CDR3 nucleotides: TGTGCCAGCAGTGACCGACAGAGACTTCCGCACTTC.